Listed here are 22 T cell receptor beta chains from one sample, sequenced in a study of regulatory T cells in long-lasting Graves disease. Through Arm-PCR of CDR3 regions and iRepertoire HTBI primers, TCR beta libraries were built. TCRdb reprocessed the multiplex PCR reads with MiXCR, giving one entry per CDR3 protein. The sample consists of around 420,000 distinct CDR3 sequences, roughly 15% of them appearing once. Time point noted: newly diagnosed GD, antithyroid drugs for less than 3 months. The authors made the TCR library using RNA they extracted from PBMCs. The input for sequencing was peripheral blood mononuclear cells (PBMCs), taken at new diagnosis, from a patient treated with antithyroid drugs. The receptors here all came from a female donor with Graves disease.

Here the CDR3 reads CASSPVGYEQYF. CDR3 bases: TGTGCCAGCTCACCAGTCGGGTACGAGCAGTACTTC. The V gene is TRBV18, the J gene TRBJ2-7; D is unresolved. The CDR3 is 12 amino acids. Trimming stripped 2 bases from V and 4 bases from J, with 6 bases between. The germline V gene has CDR1 KGHSH and CDR2 LQKENI.

This clonotype was recorded at least ten times. The chain has TRBV20-1 and TRBJ1-5; D not resolved. Trimming removed 1 base at V and 6 bases at J, with 13 bases between. Germline V gives CDR1 DFQATT, CDR2 SNEGSKA (reference sequence). The CDR3 length is 14 residues. The CDR3 DNA reads as TGCAGTGCTAGAGCGGGGTCTTTAATTCAGCCCCAGCATTTT. It is translated as CSARAGSLIQPQHF.

This clonotype was recorded at least ten times. V is TRBV6-1 and J is TRBJ1-5, with unresolved D. V dropped 4 bases and J dropped 0 bases, with 10 bases sitting between them. Germline CDR1 reads MNHNS; CDR2 reads SASEGT. The CDR3 length is 15 residues. The CDR3 coding sequence is TGTGCCAGCAGTGGCTACAAGAGTAGCAATCAGCCCCAGCATTTT. Translation: CASSGYKSSNQPQHF.

Points on this clonotype: This likely came from a read error, as a far larger clone is one base away. This chain links TRBV6-2 or TRBV6-3 with TRBJ2-7; TRBD2 is a possible D gene (5 bases). V was clipped by 3 bases and J by 7 bases, with 13 bases between them. Germline V gene data show CDR1 as MNHEY and CDR2 as SVGEGT. CDR3 length equals 13 residues. CDR3 residues: CASSYTGNNEQYF. In DNA, the CDR3 is TGTGCCAGCAGTTATACGGGGAACAATGAGCAGTACTTC.

This clonotype was detected only a few times. This may come from a read error, since a much larger clone is one base off. The genes are TRBV30 and TRBJ1-6; maybe TRBD1 (5 bases). Germline V CDR1 and CDR2: GTSNPN, SVGIG (reference sequence). CDR3 length: 13 amino acids. The CDR3 DNA reads as TGTGGGGGCAGTAGCTCCTATGATTCACCCCTCCACTTT. Its translation: CGGSSSYDSPLHF.

Ten or more counts support this clonotype. The chain couples TRBV28 to TRBJ1-1, with D unresolved. Deletions cut 3 bases from V and 11 bases from J, with 13 bases between. The CDR3 runs to 12 residues. CDR1 is MDHEN, CDR2 SYDVKM, per germline. The CDR3 loop reads CASSFSGPRAFF. The CDR3 DNA sequence: TGTGCCAGCAGTTTTAGCGGTCCAAGGGCTTTCTTT.

The J gene is TRBJ2-7, the V gene TRBV3-1, with D unresolved. V was trimmed by 2 bases and J by 5 bases, leaving 10 bases between them. Germline V CDR1 and CDR2: LGHDT, YNNKEL (reference sequence). The CDR3 loop spans 13 amino acids. In nucleotides, the CDR3 is TGTGCCAGCAGCCAAAGTCCCCTTCACGAGCAGTACTTC. It specifies CASSQSPLHEQYF.

Comments on this clonotype: A read error is possible here, since a much larger clone lies one base away. The chain uses TRBV7-4 and TRBJ2-2; no reliable D call. Deletions cut 7 bases from V and 0 bases from J, with 3 bases between. CDR1 and CDR2 from the germline V gene are SGHVT and SQSDAQ. CDR3 size: 12 residues. In DNA form, the CDR3 reads TGTGCCAGCATGGCGAACACCGGGGAGCTGTTTTTT. It is translated as CASMANTGELFF.

This clonotype was seen repeatedly, ten times or more. This rearrangement joins TRBV6-2 or TRBV6-3 to TRBJ1-5; D may be TRBD1 (6 bases). This CDR3 comprises 14 residues. Between the trimmed V and J ends, which lost 8 bases and 7 bases, there was a span of 18 bases. Germline assignment: CDR1 MNHEY and CDR2 SVGEGT. CDR3 amino acids: CASRRRGLVQPQHF. CDR3 nucleotides: TGTGCCAGCCGACGTAGGGGGTTGGTGCAGCCCCAGCATTTT.

On this clonotype itself: Mismatch with germline at one junction end may stem from a read error. The chain is built from TRBV5-1 and TRBJ2-5; no clear D gene. This CDR3 comprises 13 residues. The germline V gene has CDR1 SGHRS and CDR2 YFSETQ. CDR3 in DNA: TGTGCCAGCAGCTTGAAACGGCAAGAGACCCAGTACTTC. It translates to CASSLKRQETQYF.

As to this clonotype: This may be a read error: a much more frequent sequence differs by one nucleotide. V gene TRBV14 combines with J gene TRBJ2-7; D may be TRBD1 (6 bases). The germline V gene has CDR1 SGHDN and CDR2 FVKESK. This CDR3 has 13 amino acids. CDR3 DNA: TGTGCCAGCAGCCCTCAGGGGCCTTACGAGCGGTACTTC. Its translation: CASSPQGPYERYF.

This clonotype was observed many times. The chain couples TRBV12-3 or TRBV12-4 to TRBJ2-3; TRBD2 aligns across 9 bases. V gave up 6 bases and J gave up 5 bases; unmatched junction bases: 12. The CDR3 contains 16 residues. In DNA, the CDR3 is TGTGCCAGCAGCTTTGTTGCGGGGGGGCGGGGAGATACGCAGTATTTT. This translates into CASSFVAGGRGDTQYF.

At least ten counts were recorded for this clonotype. The V gene is TRBV7-9, the J gene TRBJ2-2; 7 nucleotides match TRBD2. V dropped 7 bases and J dropped 7; count of bases not matched to a gene: 9. The germline gives CDR1 SEHNR, CDR2 FQNEAQ (reference sequence). The CDR3 covers 14 residues. CDR3 protein: CASTLTSKGGELFF. In DNA form, the CDR3 reads TGTGCCAGCACCCTGACTAGCAAAGGCGGGGAGCTGTTTTTT.

The chain links TRBV3-1 to TRBJ2-1, with 8 bases fitting TRBD2. The CDR3 has 15 amino acids. With 5 bases clipped from V and 6 bases from J, the junction kept 9 bases outside the gene matches. Germline values: CDR1 LGHDT, CDR2 YNNKEL (reference sequence). The CDR3 DNA sequence: TGTGCCAGCAGCTCGCCGGGACTAGGGGGCAATGAGCAGTTCTTC. This translates into CASSSPGLGGNEQFF.

This clonotype was seen repeatedly, ten times or more. The V and J genes are TRBV18 and TRBJ1-1; D gene uncertain. Per germline, CDR1 KGHSH and CDR2 LQKENI. The CDR3 has 14 amino acids. Trimming took off 2 bases at V and 4 bases at J, with 11 bases between the two ends. DNA of the CDR3: TGTGCCAGCTCACCATTGAGGGAAGGCACTGAAGCTTTCTTT. This sequence encodes CASSPLREGTEAFF.

Turning to this clonotype: Lacking the conserved final phenylalanine or tryptophan, this CDR3 likely reflects a read error. V and J are TRBV27 and TRBJ1-1, with D possibly TRBD1 on 5 matching bases. Germline V gives CDR1 MNHEY, CDR2 SMNVEV (reference sequence). V shed 9 bases and J shed 6 bases, with 8 bases lying between them. The CDR3 loop spans 10 amino acids. CDR3 amino acids: CASGTAEAFL. In nucleotides, the CDR3 is TGTGCCAGTGGGACGGCTGAAGCTTTCCTT.

This chain uses TRBV2 with TRBJ2-1; TRBD1 is a possible D gene (6 bases). Germline V gene data show CDR1 as SNHLY and CDR2 as FYNNEI. The CDR3 length is 15 residues. Trimming shortened V by 1 base and J by 3 bases, and 10 bases separated the two germline ends. The CDR3 nucleotides are TGTGCCAGCAGTGAAGGCAGGGGTAACTACAATGAGCAGTTCTTC. The encoded protein is CASSEGRGNYNEQFF.

With respect to this clonotype: Since a much larger clone is just one base distant, this may be a read error. The chain employs TRBV7-2 and TRBJ1-1; D is perhaps TRBD1 (5 bases). Germline V gene data show CDR1 as SGHTA and CDR2 as FQGNSA. The CDR3 has 14 amino acids. CDR3 in DNA: TGTGCCAGCAGCTTGACAGCCTTGAACACTGAAGCTCTCTTT. Translated, it gives CASSLTALNTEALF.

This clonotype has ten or more counts. The chain links TRBV5-1 to TRBJ2-7, with 7 bases fitting TRBD2. V shed 0 bases, J shed 3 bases, and the junction held 9 bases outside the gene matches. The CDR3 is made up of 16 amino acids. Germline V gene data show CDR1 as SGHRS and CDR2 as YFSETQ. The DNA of the CDR3 is TGCGCCAGCAGCTTGGATATGACGGGAGGCTACTACGAGCAGTACTTC. It encodes CASSLDMTGGYYEQYF.

In this sample, this clonotype turned up many times. The V call is TRBV28, the J call TRBJ2-5; no clear D gene. Germline CDR1 is MDHEN and CDR2 is SYDVKM. The V gene lost 6 bases and the J gene lost 5 bases, with 13 bases spanning the gap. The CDR3 length is 13 residues. For the CDR3, the DNA is TGTGCCAGCAGCTTGGGTGATCTCGAGACCCAGTACTTC. Translated: CASSLGDLETQYF.

Many counts were recorded for this clonotype. The CDR3: CASSYSLGTPLGNEQFF. DNA of the CDR3: TGTGCCAGCAGTTACTCGTTGGGTACCCCTCTGGGGAATGAGCAGTTCTTC. The chain joins TRBV6-2 or TRBV6-3 to TRBJ2-1, with D hard to call. Germline V lookup: CDR1 MNHEY, CDR2 SVGEGT. The CDR3 contains 17 residues. The V end was cut by 0 bases, the J end by 7 bases, with 19 bases between.

In its sample, this clonotype was seen many times. The chain uses TRBV7-2 and TRBJ2-7, with 8 bases fitting TRBD2. Germline assignment: CDR1 SGHTA and CDR2 FQGNSA. The CDR3 is 17 residues long. Unmatched junction bases numbered 11, after V lost 2 bases and J lost 2 bases. The CDR3 is CASSLSSSGSYTYEQYF. In DNA form, the CDR3 reads TGTGCCAGCAGCTTATCTTCGAGCGGGAGCTATACCTACGAGCAGTACTTC.